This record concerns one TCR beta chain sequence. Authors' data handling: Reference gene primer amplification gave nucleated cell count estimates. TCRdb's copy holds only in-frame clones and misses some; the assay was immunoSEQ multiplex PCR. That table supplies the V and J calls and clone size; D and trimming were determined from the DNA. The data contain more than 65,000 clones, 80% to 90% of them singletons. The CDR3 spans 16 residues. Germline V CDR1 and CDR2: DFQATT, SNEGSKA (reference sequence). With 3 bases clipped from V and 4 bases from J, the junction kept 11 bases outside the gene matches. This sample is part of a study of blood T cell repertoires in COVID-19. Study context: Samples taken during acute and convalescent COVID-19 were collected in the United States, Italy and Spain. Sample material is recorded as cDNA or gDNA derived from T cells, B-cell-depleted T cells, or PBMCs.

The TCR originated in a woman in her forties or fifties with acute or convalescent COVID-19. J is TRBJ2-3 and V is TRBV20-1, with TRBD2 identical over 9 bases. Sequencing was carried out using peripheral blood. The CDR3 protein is CSASGVAGERADTQYF. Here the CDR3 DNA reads TGCAGTGCTAGTGGGGTAGCGGGAGAGAGGGCAGATACGCAGTATTTT.